The 15 T cell receptor beta chains below all came from one sample that was sequenced in a study of T cells in Graves' hyperthyroidism and ophthalmopathy. RNA transcripts yielded amplified TCR beta CDR3 regions. HTBI primers were employed in a first-round RT-PCR of the TCR CDR3. Using its own MiXCR run on the multiplex PCR reads, TCRdb lists one record per CDR3 protein. The sample consists of 500,000 to 800,000 distinct CDR3 sequences, 40% to 55% of them appearing once. Input material: peripheral blood or thyroid tissue (not recorded which). The receptor set was obtained from an adult man with Graves' disease, either hyperthyroidism or ophthalmopathy (not recorded which).

As concerns this clonotype: The conserved closing phenylalanine or tryptophan is absent in this CDR3, likely reflecting a read error. The chain is built from TRBV2 and TRBJ1-2, with 10 bases that match TRBD1. The CDR3 is 14 amino acids. Germline lookup yields CDR1 SNHLY and CDR2 FYNNEI. J was trimmed by 4 bases and V by 6 bases; bases with no gene match: 5. CDR3: CASSPGQGSYGYTL. The CDR3 DNA reads TGTGCCAGCAGCCCGGGACAGGGGAGCTATGGCTACACCCTC.

Of note for this clonotype: One junction end does not reproduce the germline sequence, and a read error may be involved. The CDR3 DNA follows: TGCAGTGCTAGCTGGGGAGAGGCCCAGTACTTC. This sequence encodes CSASWGEAQYF. The V gene is TRBV20-1, the J gene TRBJ2-5; TRBD2 is a possible D gene (5 bases). Germline CDR1 is DFQATT and CDR2 is SNEGSKA (reference sequence). This CDR3 comprises 11 residues.

J is TRBJ1-5 and V is TRBV7-2; D not certain. V shed 4 bases and J shed 0 bases, with 13 bases lying between them. The CDR3 runs 16 residues. The germline gives CDR1 SGHTA, CDR2 FQGNSA. The CDR3 DNA follows: TGTGCCAGCAGCTCCCTCGGCCCGGCTAGCAATCAGCCCCAGCATTTT. It codes for CASSSLGPASNQPQHF.

The chain carries TRBV19 and TRBJ1-1, with D perhaps TRBD1 (6 bases). This CDR3 comprises 14 residues. Trimming pared 3 bases from V and 5 bases from J, leaving 13 bases between. The germline CDR1 and CDR2 sequences are LNHDA and SQIVND (reference sequence). The CDR3 DNA follows: TGTGCCAGTAGTATGGGCCCAGGGGAGACTGAAGCTTTCTTT. Its protein is CASSMGPGETEAFF.

This clonotype has just a few counts. The chain combines TRBV7-2 with TRBJ1-1; D might be TRBD1 (5 bases). CDR1 and CDR2 from the germline V gene are SGHTA and FQGNSA. The CDR3 runs 17 residues. With 5 bases removed from V and 1 base from J, the gap between germline ends came to 20 bases. The CDR3 loop reads CASSPGSVVGKNTEAFF. In DNA form, the CDR3 reads TGTGCCAGCAGCCCAGGGTCGGTAGTCGGCAAGAACACTGAAGCTTTCTTT.

This clonotype was observed a few times. As DNA, the CDR3 is TGTGCCAGCAGCTTAGCGGGGGCAGCCCACAATCAGCCCCAGCATTTT. It yields the protein CASSLAGAAHNQPQHF. V usage is TRBV7-2 and J usage is TRBJ1-5, with D perhaps matching TRBD1 (6 bases). V lost 0 bases to trimming and J lost 3 bases, with 12 bases between them. Germline CDR1 reads SGHTA; CDR2 reads FQGNSA. The CDR3 sequence is 16 residues long.

The V call is TRBV9, the J call TRBJ1-1, with TRBD1 matching over 8 bases. Trimming removed 0 bases from V and 3 bases from J; junction bases left unmatched: 4. The CDR3 totals 15 residues. The V gene's germline CDR1 is SGDLS and CDR2 YYNGEE. Here the CDR3 reads CASSVAPGGHTEAFF. The CDR3 DNA reads as TGTGCCAGCAGCGTAGCTCCAGGGGGCCACACTGAAGCTTTCTTT.

This clonotype turned up a few times. The chain joins TRBV7-9 to TRBJ1-1, with TRBD1 matching 11 bases. The germline gives CDR1 SEHNR, CDR2 FQNEAQ (reference sequence). The CDR3 totals 15 residues. V shed 4 bases, J shed 4 bases, and the junction held 5 bases outside the gene matches. The CDR3: CASSWGQGGITEAFF. The CDR3 DNA sequence: TGTGCCAGCAGCTGGGGACAGGGGGGAATCACTGAAGCTTTCTTT.

This clonotype has only a few counts. J is TRBJ1-1 and V is TRBV20-1, with D perhaps TRBD1 (5 bases). The V gene's germline CDR1 is DFQATT and CDR2 SNEGSKA (reference sequence). This CDR3 spans 15 amino acids. V was pared by 3 bases and J by 3 bases, with 17 bases between. The CDR3 loop is CSARKSQGMHTEAFF. CDR3 coding DNA: TGCAGTGCTAGGAAATCCCAGGGCATGCACACTGAAGCTTTCTTT.

Details on this clonotype: The junction does not match germline at one end; this may be a read error. The chain has TRBV7-3 and TRBJ2-7; D is uncertain. Matching the DNA end better, TRBJ2-1 makes the J call doubtful. The CDR3 has 11 amino acids. Germline lookup yields CDR1 SGHTA and CDR2 FQGTGA. CDR3 sequence reads: CASSLTAEQFF. Here the CDR3 DNA reads TGTGCCAGCAGTTTAACGGCAGAGCAGTTCTTC.

This clonotype has more than one count but fewer than ten. The chain combines TRBV20-1 with TRBJ1-2; D gene ambiguous. Germline V gene lookup returns CDR1 DFQATT and CDR2 SNEGSKA (reference sequence). This CDR3 is built from 10 residues. V was clipped by 7 bases and J by 4 bases, with 7 bases between them. CDR3 amino acids: CSDSGYGYTF. The CDR3 region has the DNA TGCAGTGATAGCGGCTATGGCTACACCTTC.

The gene calls are TRBV29-1 and TRBJ1-2; 11 nucleotides match TRBD1. Looked up from germline, CDR1 is SQVTM and CDR2 is ANQGSEA. CDR3 size: 13 residues. V gave up 8 bases and J gave up 5 bases; unmatched junction bases: 7. The DNA of the CDR3 is TGCAGCCCCACGGGGACAGGGGGGTATGGCTACACCTTC. Translating gives CSPTGTGGYGYTF.

The V gene is TRBV29-1, the J gene TRBJ1-1; D possibly corresponds to TRBD1 (6 bases). The CDR3 is 11 amino acids. Trimming removed 8 bases from V and 11 bases from J, with 18 bases in between. Germline values: CDR1 SQVTM, CDR2 ANQGSEA. The CDR3 nucleotides read TGCAGCTTAGGACAGCCACCCGTCGCTTTCTTT. Translation: CSLGQPPVAFF.

This clonotype was seen a single time. The chain joins TRBV10-3 to TRBJ2-7; no clear D gene. The closer fit of TRBJ2-1 to the DNA end suggests the J call may be wrong. From germline, CDR1 is ENHRY and CDR2 SYGVKD. The length of the CDR3 is 9 residues. CDR3 bases: TGTGCCATCAGTGAGAGGCAGTTCTTC. Residues: CAISERQFF.

V usage is TRBV7-9 and J usage is TRBJ2-7; tentative D call: TRBD2 (5 bases). The CDR3 spans 14 residues. Germline V lookup: CDR1 SEHNR, CDR2 FQNEAQ (reference sequence). With 5 bases removed from V and 6 bases from J, the gap between germline ends came to 17 bases. CDR3 sequence (DNA): TGTGCCAGCAGCCTTACCCAGGACGGACTCGAGCAGTACTTC. Translating gives CASSLTQDGLEQYF.